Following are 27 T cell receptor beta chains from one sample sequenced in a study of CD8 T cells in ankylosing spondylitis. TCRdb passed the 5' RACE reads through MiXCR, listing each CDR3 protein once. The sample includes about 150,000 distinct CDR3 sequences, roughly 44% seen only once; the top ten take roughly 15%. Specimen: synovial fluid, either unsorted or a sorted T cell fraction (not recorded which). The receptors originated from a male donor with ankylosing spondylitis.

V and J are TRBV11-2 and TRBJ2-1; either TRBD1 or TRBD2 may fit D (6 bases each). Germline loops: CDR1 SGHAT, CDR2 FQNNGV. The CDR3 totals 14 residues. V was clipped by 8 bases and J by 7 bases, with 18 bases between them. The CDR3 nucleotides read TGTGCCAGCGGGGGGAACAGGGCGGGGAATGAGCAGTTCTTC. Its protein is CASGGNRAGNEQFF.

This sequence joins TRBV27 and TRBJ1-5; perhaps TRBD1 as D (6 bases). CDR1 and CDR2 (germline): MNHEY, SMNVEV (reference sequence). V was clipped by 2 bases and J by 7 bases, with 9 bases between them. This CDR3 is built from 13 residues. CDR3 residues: CASSLLGGQPQHF. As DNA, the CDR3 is TGTGCCAGCAGTTTACTCGGGGGCCAGCCCCAGCATTTT.

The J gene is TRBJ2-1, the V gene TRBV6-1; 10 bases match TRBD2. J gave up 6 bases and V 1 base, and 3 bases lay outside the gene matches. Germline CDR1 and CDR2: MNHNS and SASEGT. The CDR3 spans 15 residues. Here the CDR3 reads CASSEGLAGANEQFF. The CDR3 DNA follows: TGTGCCAGCAGTGAAGGCCTAGCGGGGGCCAATGAGCAGTTCTTC.

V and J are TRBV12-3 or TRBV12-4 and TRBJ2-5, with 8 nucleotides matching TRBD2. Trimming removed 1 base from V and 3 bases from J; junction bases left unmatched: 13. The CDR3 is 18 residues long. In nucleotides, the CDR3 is TGTGCCAGCAGTTTAGGGGTTGCTCTAGCGGGCGACAAAGAGACCCAGTACTTC. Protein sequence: CASSLGVALAGDKETQYF.

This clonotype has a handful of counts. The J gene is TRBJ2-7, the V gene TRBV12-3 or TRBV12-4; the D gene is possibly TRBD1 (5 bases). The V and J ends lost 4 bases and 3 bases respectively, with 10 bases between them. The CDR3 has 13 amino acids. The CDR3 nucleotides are TGTGCCAGCAGTTCTGAGGACAACTACGAGCAGTACTTC. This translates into CASSSEDNYEQYF.

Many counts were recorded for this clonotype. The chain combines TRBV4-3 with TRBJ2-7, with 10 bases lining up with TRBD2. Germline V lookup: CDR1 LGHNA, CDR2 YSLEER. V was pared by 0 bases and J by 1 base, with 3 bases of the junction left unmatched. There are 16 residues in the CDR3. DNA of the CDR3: TGCGCCAGCAGCCAAGACGGGACTAGCGCTTCCTACGAGCAGTACTTC. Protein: CASSQDGTSASYEQYF.

The CDR3 region has the DNA TGTGCCAGCAGTTTCCGGCGGGAGGCCTACAATGAGCAGTTCTTC. It yields the protein CASSFRREAYNEQFF. This rearrangement joins TRBV28 to TRBJ2-1, with 8 positions matching TRBD2. The germline CDR1 and CDR2 sequences are MDHEN and SYDVKM. The CDR3 contains 15 residues. With 3 bases clipped from V and 2 bases from J, the junction kept 3 bases outside the gene matches.

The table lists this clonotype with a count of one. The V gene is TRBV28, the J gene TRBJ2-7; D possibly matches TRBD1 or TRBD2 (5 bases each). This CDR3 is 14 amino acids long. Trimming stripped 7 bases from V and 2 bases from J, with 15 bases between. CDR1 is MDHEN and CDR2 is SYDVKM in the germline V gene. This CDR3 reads CASTLGERPYEQYF. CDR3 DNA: TGTGCCAGCACCCTGGGGGAGCGGCCCTACGAGCAGTACTTC.

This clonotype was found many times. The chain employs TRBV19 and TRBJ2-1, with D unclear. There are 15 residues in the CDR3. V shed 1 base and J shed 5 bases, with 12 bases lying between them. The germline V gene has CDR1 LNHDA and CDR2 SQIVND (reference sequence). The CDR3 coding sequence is TGTGCCAGTAGTATAGGGGTCCTAGAGCACAATGAGCAGTTCTTC. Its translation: CASSIGVLEHNEQFF. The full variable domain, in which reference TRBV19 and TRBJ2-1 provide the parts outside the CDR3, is DGGITQSPKYLFRKEGQNVTLSCEQNLNHDAMYWYRQDPGQGLRLIYYSQIVNDFQKGDIAEGYSVSREKKESFPLTVTSAQKNPTAFYLCASSIGVLEHNEQFFGPGTRLTVL.

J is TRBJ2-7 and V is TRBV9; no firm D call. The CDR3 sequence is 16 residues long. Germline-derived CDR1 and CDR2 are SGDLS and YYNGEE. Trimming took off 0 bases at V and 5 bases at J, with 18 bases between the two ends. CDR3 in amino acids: CASSVEGDPPFDEQYF. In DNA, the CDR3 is TGTGCCAGCAGCGTAGAGGGCGACCCGCCTTTCGACGAGCAGTACTTC.

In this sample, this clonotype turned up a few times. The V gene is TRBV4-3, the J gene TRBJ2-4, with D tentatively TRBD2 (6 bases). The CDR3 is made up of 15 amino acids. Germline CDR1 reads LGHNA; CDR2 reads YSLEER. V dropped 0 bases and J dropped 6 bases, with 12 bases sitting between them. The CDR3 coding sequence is TGCGCCAGCAGCCAAGATCGACTAGTCGGAAACATTCAGTACTTC. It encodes CASSQDRLVGNIQYF.

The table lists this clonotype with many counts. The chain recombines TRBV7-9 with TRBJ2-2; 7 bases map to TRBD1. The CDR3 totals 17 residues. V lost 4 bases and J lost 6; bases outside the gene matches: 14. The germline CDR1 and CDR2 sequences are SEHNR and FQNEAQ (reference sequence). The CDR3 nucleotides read TGTGCCAGCAGCTCGATGACAGGGCATAGTTTGGCCGGGGAGCTGTTTTTT. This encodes CASSSMTGHSLAGELFF. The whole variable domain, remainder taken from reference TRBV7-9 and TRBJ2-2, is DTGVSQNPRHKITKRGQNVTFRCDPISEHNRLYWYRQTLGQGPEFLTYFQNEAQLEKSRLLSDRFSAERPKGSFSTLEIQRTEQGDSAMYLCASSSMTGHSLAGELFFGEGSRLTVL.

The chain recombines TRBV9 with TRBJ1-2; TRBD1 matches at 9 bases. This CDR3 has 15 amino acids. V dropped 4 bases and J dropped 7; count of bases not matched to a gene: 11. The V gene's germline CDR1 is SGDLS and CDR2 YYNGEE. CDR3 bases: TGTGCCAGCAGCCCCTGGGACAGGGTGTTGGGTGGCTACACCTTC. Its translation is CASSPWDRVLGGYTF.

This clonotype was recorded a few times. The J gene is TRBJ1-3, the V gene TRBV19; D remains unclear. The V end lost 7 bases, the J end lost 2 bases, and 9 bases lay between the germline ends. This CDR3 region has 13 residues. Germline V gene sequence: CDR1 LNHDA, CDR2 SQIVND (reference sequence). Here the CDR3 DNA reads TGTGCCAGTACCGGGCTGGCTGGAAACACCATATATTTT. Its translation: CASTGLAGNTIYF.

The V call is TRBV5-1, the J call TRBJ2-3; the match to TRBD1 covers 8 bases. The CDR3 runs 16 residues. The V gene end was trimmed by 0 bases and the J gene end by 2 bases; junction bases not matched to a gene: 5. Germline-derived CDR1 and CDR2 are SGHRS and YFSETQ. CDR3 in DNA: TGCGCCAGCAGCTTGGAGCTGGACAGGGTCACAGATACGCAGTATTTT. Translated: CASSLELDRVTDTQYF.

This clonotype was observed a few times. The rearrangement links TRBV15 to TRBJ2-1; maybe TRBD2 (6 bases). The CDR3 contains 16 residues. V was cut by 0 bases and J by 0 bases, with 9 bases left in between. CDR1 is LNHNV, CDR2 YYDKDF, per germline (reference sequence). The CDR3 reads CATSRDSGGSYNEQFF. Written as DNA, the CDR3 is TGTGCCACCAGCAGAGATTCCGGGGGCTCCTACAATGAGCAGTTCTTC. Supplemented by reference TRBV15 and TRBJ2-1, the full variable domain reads DAMVIQNPRYQVTQFGKPVTLSCSQTLNHNVMYWYQQKSSQAPKLLFHYYDKDFNNEADTPDNFQSRRPNTSFCFLDIRSPGLGDTAMYLCATSRDSGGSYNEQFFGPGTRLTVL.

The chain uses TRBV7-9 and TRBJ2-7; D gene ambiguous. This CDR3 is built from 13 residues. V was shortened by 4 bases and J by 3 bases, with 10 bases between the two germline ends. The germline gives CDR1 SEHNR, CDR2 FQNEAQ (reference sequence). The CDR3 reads CASSSGPNYEQYF. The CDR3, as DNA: TGTGCCAGCAGCTCCGGACCTAACTACGAGCAGTACTTC.

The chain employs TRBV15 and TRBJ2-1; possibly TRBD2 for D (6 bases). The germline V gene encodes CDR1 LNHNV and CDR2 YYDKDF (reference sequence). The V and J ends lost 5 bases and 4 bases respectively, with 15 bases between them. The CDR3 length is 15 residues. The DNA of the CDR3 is TGTGCCACCAGCGGGCGGGAAGGGGTTTACAATGAGCAGTTCTTC. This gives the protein CATSGREGVYNEQFF.

CDR3 loop: CASSQEVLGHEQYF. CDR3 coding DNA: TGCGCCAGCAGCCAAGAGGTCCTAGGGCACGAGCAGTACTTC. The chain carries TRBV4-1 and TRBJ2-7; D unclear. The CDR3 runs 14 residues. Germline assignment: CDR1 MGHRA and CDR2 YSYEKL. Trimming removed 0 bases at V and 5 bases at J, with 11 bases between.

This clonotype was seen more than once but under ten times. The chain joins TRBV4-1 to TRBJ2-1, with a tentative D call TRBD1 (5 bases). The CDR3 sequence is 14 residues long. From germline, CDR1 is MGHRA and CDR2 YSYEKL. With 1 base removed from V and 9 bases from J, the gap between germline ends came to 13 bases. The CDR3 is CASSQGSRQGEQFF. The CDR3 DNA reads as TGCGCCAGCAGCCAAGGGTCCAGGCAGGGTGAGCAGTTCTTC.

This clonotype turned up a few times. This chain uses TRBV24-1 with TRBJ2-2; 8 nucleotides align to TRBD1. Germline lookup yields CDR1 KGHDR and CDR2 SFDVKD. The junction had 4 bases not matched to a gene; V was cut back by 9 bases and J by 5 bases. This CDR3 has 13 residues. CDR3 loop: CATGDRITGELFF. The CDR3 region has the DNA TGTGCCACCGGGGACAGGATAACCGGGGAGCTGTTTTTT.

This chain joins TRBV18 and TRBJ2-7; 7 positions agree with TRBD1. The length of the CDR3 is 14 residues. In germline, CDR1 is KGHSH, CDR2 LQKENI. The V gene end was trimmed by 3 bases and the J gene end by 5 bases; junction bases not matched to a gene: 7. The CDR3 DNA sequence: TGTGCCAGCTCACCTCTTCGACAGGGCCACGAGCAGTACTTC. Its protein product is CASSPLRQGHEQYF.

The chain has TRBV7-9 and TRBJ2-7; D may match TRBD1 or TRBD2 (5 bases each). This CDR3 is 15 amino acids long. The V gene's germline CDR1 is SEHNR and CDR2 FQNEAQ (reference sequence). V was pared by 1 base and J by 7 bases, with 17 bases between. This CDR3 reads CASSLEGTDFKEQYF. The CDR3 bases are TGTGCCAGCAGCTTAGAGGGGACGGATTTTAAAGAGCAGTACTTC. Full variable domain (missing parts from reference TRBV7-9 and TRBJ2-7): DTGVSQNPRHKITKRGQNVTFRCDPISEHNRLYWYRQTLGQGPEFLTYFQNEAQLEKSRLLSDRFSAERPKGSFSTLEIQRTEQGDSAMYLCASSLEGTDFKEQYFGPGTRLTVT.

The CDR3 sequence: CASSLAFLAGPVNNEQFF. DNA of the CDR3: TGCGCCAGCAGCTTGGCCTTTCTAGCGGGCCCCGTGAACAATGAGCAGTTCTTC. The J gene is TRBJ2-1, the V gene TRBV5-1; TRBD2 agrees at 8 bases. The J segment lost 5 bases and the V segment lost 0 bases, leaving 13 bases of the junction unmatched. The germline V gene encodes CDR1 SGHRS and CDR2 YFSETQ. CDR3 size: 18 residues.

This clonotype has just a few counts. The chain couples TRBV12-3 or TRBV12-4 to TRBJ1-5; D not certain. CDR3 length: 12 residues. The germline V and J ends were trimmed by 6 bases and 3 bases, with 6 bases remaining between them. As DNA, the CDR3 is TGTGCCAGCAGGCAGCCCAATCAGCCCCAGCATTTT. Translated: CASRQPNQPQHF.

The CDR3 loop reads CASSQEAGLRNEQFF. In nucleotides, the CDR3 is TGCGCCAGCAGCCAAGAAGCCGGCCTGCGGAATGAGCAGTTCTTC. J is TRBJ2-1 and V is TRBV4-1, with D hard to call. CDR1 is MGHRA, CDR2 YSYEKL, per germline. CDR3 length: 15 residues. V lost 0 bases and J 7 bases, leaving 13 bases between the germline ends.

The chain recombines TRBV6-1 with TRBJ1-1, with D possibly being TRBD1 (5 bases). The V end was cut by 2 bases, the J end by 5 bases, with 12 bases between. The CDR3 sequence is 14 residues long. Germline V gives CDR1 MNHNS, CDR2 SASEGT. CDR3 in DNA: TGTGCCAGCAGTGAAAAGAGTGAGGGGACTGAAGCTTTCTTT. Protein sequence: CASSEKSEGTEAFF.